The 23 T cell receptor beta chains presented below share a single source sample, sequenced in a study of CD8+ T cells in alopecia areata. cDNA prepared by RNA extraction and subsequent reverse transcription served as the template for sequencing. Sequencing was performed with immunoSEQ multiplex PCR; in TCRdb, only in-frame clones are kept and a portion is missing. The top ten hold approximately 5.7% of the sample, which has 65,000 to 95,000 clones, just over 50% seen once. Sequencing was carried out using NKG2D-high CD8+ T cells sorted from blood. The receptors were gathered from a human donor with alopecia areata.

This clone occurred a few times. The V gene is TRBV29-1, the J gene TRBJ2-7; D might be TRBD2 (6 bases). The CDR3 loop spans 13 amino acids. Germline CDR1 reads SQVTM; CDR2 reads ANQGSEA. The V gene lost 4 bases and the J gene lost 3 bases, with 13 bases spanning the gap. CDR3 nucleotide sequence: TGCAGCGTTGGCGGGGAGAACTACTACGAGCAGTACTTC. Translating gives CSVGGENYYEQYF.

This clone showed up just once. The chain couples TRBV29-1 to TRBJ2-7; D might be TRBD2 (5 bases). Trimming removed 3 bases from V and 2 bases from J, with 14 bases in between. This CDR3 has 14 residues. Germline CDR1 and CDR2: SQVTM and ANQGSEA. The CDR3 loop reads CSVDLAGNPYEQYF. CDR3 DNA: TGCAGCGTTGATCTTGCCGGGAATCCCTACGAGCAGTACTTC.

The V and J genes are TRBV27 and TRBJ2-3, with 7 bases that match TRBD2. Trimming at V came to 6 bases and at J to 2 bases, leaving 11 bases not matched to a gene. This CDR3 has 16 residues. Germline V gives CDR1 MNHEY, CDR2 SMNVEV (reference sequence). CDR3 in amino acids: CASSEFGGNPTDTQYF. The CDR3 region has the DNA TGTGCCAGCAGCGAGTTCGGGGGGAACCCCACAGATACGCAGTATTTT.

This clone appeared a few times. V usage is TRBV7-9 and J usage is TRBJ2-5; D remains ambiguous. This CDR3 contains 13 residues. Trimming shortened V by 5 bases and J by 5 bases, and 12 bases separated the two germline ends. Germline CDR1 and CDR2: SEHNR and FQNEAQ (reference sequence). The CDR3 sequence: CASSAIGEETQYF. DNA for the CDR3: TGTGCCAGCAGCGCGATTGGAGAGGAGACCCAGTACTTC. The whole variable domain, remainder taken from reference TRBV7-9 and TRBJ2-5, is DTGVSQNPRHKITKRGQNVTFRCDPISEHNRLYWYRQTLGQGPEFLTYFQNEAQLEKSRLLSDRFSAERPKGSFSTLEIQRTEQGDSAMYLCASSAIGEETQYFGPGTRLLVL.

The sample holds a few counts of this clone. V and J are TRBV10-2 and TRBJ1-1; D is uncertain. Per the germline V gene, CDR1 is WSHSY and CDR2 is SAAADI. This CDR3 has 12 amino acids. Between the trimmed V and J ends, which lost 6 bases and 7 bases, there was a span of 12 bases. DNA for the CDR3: TGCGCCAGCAGGAACGGGAAGGGTGAAGCTTTCTTT. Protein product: CASRNGKGEAFF.

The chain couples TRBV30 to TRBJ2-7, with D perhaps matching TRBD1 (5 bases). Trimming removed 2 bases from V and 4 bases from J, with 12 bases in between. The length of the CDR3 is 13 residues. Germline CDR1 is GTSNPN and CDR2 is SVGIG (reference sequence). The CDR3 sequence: CAWSPGYSYEQYF. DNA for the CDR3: TGTGCCTGGAGTCCAGGGTACTCTTACGAGCAGTACTTC.

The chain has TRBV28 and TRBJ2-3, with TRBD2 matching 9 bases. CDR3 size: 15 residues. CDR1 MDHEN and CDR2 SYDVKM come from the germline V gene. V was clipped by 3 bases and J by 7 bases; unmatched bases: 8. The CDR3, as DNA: TGTGCCAGCAGTTTGGCTAGCGGGGCTTTAAATACGCAGTATTTT. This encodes CASSLASGALNTQYF. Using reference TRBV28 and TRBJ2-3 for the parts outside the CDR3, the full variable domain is DVKVTQSSRYLVKRTGEKVFLECVQDMDHENMFWYRQDPGLGLRLIYFSYDVKMKEKGDIPEGYSVSREKKERFSLILESASTNQTSMYLCASSLASGALNTQYFGPGTRLTVL.

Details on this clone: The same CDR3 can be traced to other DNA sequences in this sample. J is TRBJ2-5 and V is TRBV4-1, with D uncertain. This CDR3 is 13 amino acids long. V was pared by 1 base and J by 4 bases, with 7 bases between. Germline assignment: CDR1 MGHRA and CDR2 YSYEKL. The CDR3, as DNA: TGCGCCAGCAGCCAAGGGGTTGCAGAGACCCAGTACTTC. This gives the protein CASSQGVAETQYF.

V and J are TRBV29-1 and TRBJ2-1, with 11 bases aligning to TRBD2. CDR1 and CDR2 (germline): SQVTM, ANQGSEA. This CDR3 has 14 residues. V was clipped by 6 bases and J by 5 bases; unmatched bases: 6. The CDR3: CSVSGTSGHNEQFF. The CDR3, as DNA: TGCAGCGTCTCCGGGACTAGCGGACACAATGAGCAGTTCTTC.

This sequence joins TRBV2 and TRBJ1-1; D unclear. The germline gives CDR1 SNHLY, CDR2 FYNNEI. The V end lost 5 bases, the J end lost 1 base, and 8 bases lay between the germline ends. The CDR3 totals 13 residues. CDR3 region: CASSPPRNTEAFF. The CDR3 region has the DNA TGTGCCAGCAGTCCCCCCCGGAACACTGAAGCTTTCTTT.

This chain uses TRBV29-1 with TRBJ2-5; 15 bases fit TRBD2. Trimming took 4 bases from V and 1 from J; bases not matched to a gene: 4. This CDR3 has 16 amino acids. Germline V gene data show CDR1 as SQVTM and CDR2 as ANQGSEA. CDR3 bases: TGCAGCGTTGGTGGGACTAGCGGGAGGAGCCAAGAGACCCAGTACTTC. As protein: CSVGGTSGRSQETQYF.

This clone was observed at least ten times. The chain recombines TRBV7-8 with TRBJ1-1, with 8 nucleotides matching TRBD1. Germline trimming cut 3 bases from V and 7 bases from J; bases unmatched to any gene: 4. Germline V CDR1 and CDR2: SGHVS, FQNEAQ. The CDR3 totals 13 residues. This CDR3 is CASSFGTGGEAFF. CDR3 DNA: TGTGCCAGCAGCTTTGGGACAGGAGGTGAAGCTTTCTTT.

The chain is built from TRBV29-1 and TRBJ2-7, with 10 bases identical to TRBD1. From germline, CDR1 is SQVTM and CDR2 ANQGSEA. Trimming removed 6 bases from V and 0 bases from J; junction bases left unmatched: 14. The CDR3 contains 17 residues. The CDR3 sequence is CSVEGDRGVIGSYEQYF. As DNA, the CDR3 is TGCAGCGTGGAGGGGGACAGGGGTGTAATAGGCTCCTACGAGCAGTACTTC.

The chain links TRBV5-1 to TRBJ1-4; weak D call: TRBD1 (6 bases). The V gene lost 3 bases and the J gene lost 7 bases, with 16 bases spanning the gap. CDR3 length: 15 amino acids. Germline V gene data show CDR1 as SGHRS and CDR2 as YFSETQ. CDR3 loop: CASSWEQGIGEKLFF. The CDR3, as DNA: TGCGCCAGCAGCTGGGAACAGGGTATCGGTGAAAAACTGTTTTTT.

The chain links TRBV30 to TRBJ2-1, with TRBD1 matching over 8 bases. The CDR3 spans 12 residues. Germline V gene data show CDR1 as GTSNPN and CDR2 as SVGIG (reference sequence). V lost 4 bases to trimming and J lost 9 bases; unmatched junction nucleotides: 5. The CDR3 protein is CAWTLDRGEQFF. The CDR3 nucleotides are TGTGCCTGGACCTTAGACAGGGGTGAGCAGTTCTTC.

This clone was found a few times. CDR3 in amino acids: CASSPPGPGQGSETQYF. The DNA of the CDR3 is TGTGCCAGCTCACCACCGGGTCCGGGACAGGGGTCAGAGACCCAGTACTTC. The chain has TRBV18 and TRBJ2-5; TRBD1 matches 10 bases. The CDR3 consists of 17 residues. Looked up from germline, CDR1 is KGHSH and CDR2 is LQKENI. With V trimmed by 0 bases and J by 4 bases, 8 bases remained unmatched.

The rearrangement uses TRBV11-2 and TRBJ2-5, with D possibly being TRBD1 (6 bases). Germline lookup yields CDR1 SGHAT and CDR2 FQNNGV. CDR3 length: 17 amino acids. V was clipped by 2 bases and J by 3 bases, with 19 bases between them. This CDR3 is CASSLYTGTREEETQYF. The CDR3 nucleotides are TGTGCCAGCAGCTTATACACCGGGACACGAGAGGAAGAGACCCAGTACTTC.

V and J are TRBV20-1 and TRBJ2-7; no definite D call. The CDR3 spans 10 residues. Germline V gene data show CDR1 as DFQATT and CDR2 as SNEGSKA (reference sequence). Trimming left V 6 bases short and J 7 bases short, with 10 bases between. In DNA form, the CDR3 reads TGCAGTGCAGACCACCTGGAGCAGTACTTC. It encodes CSADHLEQYF.

CDR3 region: CASSVGFGYGYTF. Here the CDR3 DNA reads TGTGCCAGCAGCGTCGGGTTCGGCTATGGCTACACCTTC. V usage is TRBV11-2 and J usage is TRBJ1-2; D is undetermined. Germline V gene sequence: CDR1 SGHAT, CDR2 FQNNGV. V was trimmed by 5 bases and J by 4 bases, leaving 11 bases between them. This CDR3 has 13 residues.

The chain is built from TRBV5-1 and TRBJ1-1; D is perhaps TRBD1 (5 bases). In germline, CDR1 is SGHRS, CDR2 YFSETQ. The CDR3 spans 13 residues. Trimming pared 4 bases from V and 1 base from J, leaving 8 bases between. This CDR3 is CASSATENTEAFF. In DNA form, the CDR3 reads TGCGCCAGCAGCGCGACAGAGAACACTGAAGCTTTCTTT.

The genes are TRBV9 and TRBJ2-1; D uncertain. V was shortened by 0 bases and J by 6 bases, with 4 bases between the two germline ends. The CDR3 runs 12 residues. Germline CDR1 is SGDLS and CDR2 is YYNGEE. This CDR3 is CASSVASNEQFF. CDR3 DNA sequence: TGTGCCAGCAGCGTAGCAAGCAATGAGCAGTTCTTC.

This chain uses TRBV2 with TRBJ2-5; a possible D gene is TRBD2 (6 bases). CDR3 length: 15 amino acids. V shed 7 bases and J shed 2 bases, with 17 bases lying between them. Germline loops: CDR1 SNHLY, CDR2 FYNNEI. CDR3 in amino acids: CASNLRDAGQETQYF. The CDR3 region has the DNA TGTGCCAGCAATTTAAGGGATGCGGGGCAAGAGACCCAGTACTTC.

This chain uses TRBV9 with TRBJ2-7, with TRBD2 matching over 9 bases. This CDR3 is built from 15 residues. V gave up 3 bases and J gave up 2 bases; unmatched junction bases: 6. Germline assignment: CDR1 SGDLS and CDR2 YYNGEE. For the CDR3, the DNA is TGTGCCAGCAGCGGGGGACTAGCCGCAACCTACGAGCAGTACTTC. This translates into CASSGGLAATYEQYF.